This TCR beta chain appears in the sequencing data of a study of T cells in Graves' hyperthyroidism and ophthalmopathy (dated by TCRdb to the late 2010s). Concerning the study at large: TCR V-J signatures able to tell the groups apart were searched for in a discovery cohort of 100 patients, of whom approximately 40 had Graves' ophthalmopathy and around 58 had stable Graves' hyperthyroidism. After sampling, hyperthyroidism patients received methimazole starting at 30 mg daily, and ophthalmopathy patients received high-dose intravenous methylprednisolone. According to the paper, TCR Vbeta CDR3 sequencing was carried out on around 140 peripheral blood samples, which came from more than 40 ophthalmopathy, 80 or so hyperthyroidism and roughly 17 progressor patients. The roughly 100 discovery patients were randomly split 7:3 into training and test sets. An independent validation cohort of under 20 hyperthyroidism patients and 17 patients who later progressed to ophthalmopathy tested prospective prediction of ophthalmopathy. Thyroid tissue and blood T-cell repertoires from six Graves' hyperthyroidism patients were also compared in the study.

This clonotype was recorded a few times. Its specific antigen is unknown. Base qualities are missing; no much larger clone stands one base away. Exclusion was applied to patients with uncontrolled infections, other autoimmune diseases, pregnancy or lactation. Diagnoses relied on clinical symptoms, serum thyroxine and TRAb, thyroid ultrasound and orbital computed tomography. Total RNA was extracted using Trizol reagent, and RNA quality was assessed on an Agilent 2100 Bioanalyzer. General conclusions and limits of the study: No statistical method was used to fix the sample size in advance, and group allocation was not hidden from the investigators. Most expanded thyroid clonotypes (frequency above 0.001) were also detected in blood, suggesting blood repertoires may reflect thyroid immune responses. In validation, the model predicted progression to ophthalmopathy a median of around six months before onset, with about 71% sensitivity and roughly 79% specificity. Ophthalmopathy was separated from stable hyperthyroidism by a 13 V-J signature model, with approximately 89% sensitivity and roughly 81% specificity obtained in cross-validation and 80%/75% obtained in testing.

V is clipped by 1 base and J by 0 bases, and the sequence between their germline boundaries is 6 bases long. The CDR3 spans 14 residues, from the cysteine through the phenylalanine. Of the read, only the CDR3 DNA is kept; its 42 bases are in frame from base 1. The germline V gene yields SGHDN for CDR1 and FVKESK for CDR2. The TCR beta CDR3 regions were amplified from RNA transcripts. The first round of RT-PCR for the TCR CDR3 was performed with the HTBI primer set and the Qiagen OneStep RT-PCR kit. Libraries were constructed in a second round of multiplex PCR, after which size selection and purification were performed. Sequencing of the libraries was done on an Illumina HiSeq2000 using paired-end 100 bp reads. Turning to the authors' computational methods: SOAPnuke was used to process the raw data, throwing out any read that contained adapters or uncalled bases, had a mean Phred below 15, or lacked an exact constant-primer or identifier match. COPE v1.2.5 was used to merge the high-quality paired reads, and each unique nucleotide sequence was defined as a clonotype. MiTCR v1.1 was used to align clonotypes to the IMGT TRBV, TRBD and TRBJ reference segments. Analysis was restricted to V-J combinations with a frequency above 0.0001, which covered 99.2% of repertoires. A TCS score was defined as the ratio of F50 (clonal expansion) to E x V (chaos), with BLOSUM62-based TCRdist applied between CDR3 peptides within each V-J. Welch's t-statistics and random forest reduced 500 to 650 V-J features to 13, which were used in a naive Bayes classifier (R e1071). The Morisita-Horn index was used to measure how similar the thyroid and blood repertoires were. TCRdb cleaned the public reads at Q25 with fastp, built clones with MiXCR and kept in-frame beta chains. Every distinct CDR3 protein forms one entry, paired with its most common genes and DNA. The V and J calls, along with clone size, are taken from TCRdb and not from the paper's own processing. The sample profile shows about 660,000 distinct CDR3 sequences; 45% of them were found once. 6.5% to 9% of the sample goes to the ten largest clones.

This receptor was obtained from an adult man with Graves' disease, either hyperthyroidism or ophthalmopathy (not recorded which). The rearrangement joined TRBV14 to TRBJ1-1; no D gene call is confident. Sequencing was done on a sample of peripheral blood or thyroid tissue (not recorded which). The nucleotide sequence is TGTGCCAGCAGCCAAGGGGCTATGAACACTGAAGCTTTCTTT. This translates into CASSQGAMNTEAFF.